Following are 20 T cell receptor beta chains from one sample sequenced in a study of blood T cells in healthy people across ages. Using a J-beta primer mix together with a sample-barcoded 5' primer, a second PCR was run for about 6 to 12 cycles. TCRdb passed the 5' RACE reads through MiXCR, listing each CDR3 protein once. The sample records some 1.5 million distinct CDR3 sequences, 28% being singletons. The sample taken for sequencing was blood. These TCRs come from a woman aged 30 to 39 in good health.

This clonotype was seen a handful of times. The junction departs from the called germline gene at one end, perhaps through a read error. The chain is built from TRBV28 and TRBJ1-5; no definite D call. The CDR3 spans 13 residues. CDR1 and CDR2 (germline): MDHEN, SYDVKM. The CDR3 here is CASRGSSNRPQHF. Here the CDR3 DNA reads TGTGCCAGCAGGGGAAGTAGCAATCGGCCCCAGCATTTT. The variable domain in full, with the rest retrieved from reference TRBV28 and TRBJ1-5, is DVKVTQSSRYLVKRTGEKVFLECVQDMDHENMFWYRQDPGLGLRLIYFSYDVKMKEKGDIPEGYSVSREKKERFSLILESASTNQTSMYLCASRGSSNRPQHFGDGTRLSIL.

This clonotype showed up just a few times. This rearrangement joins TRBV18 to TRBJ2-2, with 7 nucleotides matching TRBD1. This CDR3 has 14 residues. V gave up 2 bases and J gave up 7 bases; unmatched junction bases: 4. Germline V gene sequence: CDR1 KGHSH, CDR2 LQKENI. This CDR3 is CASSPGTADGELFF. CDR3 DNA: TGTGCCAGCTCACCAGGGACAGCAGACGGGGAGCTGTTTTTT. Drawing the rest from reference TRBV18 and TRBJ2-2, the complete variable domain is NAGVMQNPRHLVRRRGQEARLRCSPMKGHSHVYWYRQLPEEGLKFMVYLQKENIIDESGMPKERFSAEFPKEGPSILRIQQVVRGDSAAYFCASSPGTADGELFFGEGSRLTVL.

The table lists this clonotype with a few counts. The rearrangement links TRBV9 to TRBJ2-5, with a tentative D call TRBD1 (5 bases). Germline V gene data show CDR1 as SGDLS and CDR2 as YYNGEE. V shed 4 bases and J shed 5 bases, with 18 bases lying between them. This CDR3 contains 15 residues. The CDR3 sequence: CASSKGAGAKETQYF. The CDR3 DNA reads as TGTGCCAGCAGCAAAGGGGCAGGAGCGAAGGAGACCCAGTACTTC.

CDR3: CASSLQGRRETQFF. CDR3 nucleotide sequence: TGTGCCAGCAGTCTACAGGGGAGGCGAGAGACCCAGTTCTTC. V usage is TRBV6-2 or TRBV6-3 and J usage is TRBJ2-1; weak D call: TRBD1 (7 bases). Germline values: CDR1 MNHEY, CDR2 SVGEGT. The ends were cut back, 5 bases at V and 13 bases at J, with 21 bases in the middle. This CDR3 is built from 14 residues.

The chain uses TRBV18 and TRBJ2-5, with 7 bases fitting TRBD1. This CDR3 is 14 amino acids long. Per the germline V gene, CDR1 is KGHSH and CDR2 is LQKENI. Trimming took 4 bases from V and 0 from J; bases not matched to a gene: 2. This CDR3 is CASSRQGNQETQYF. The CDR3 DNA reads as TGTGCCAGCTCACGACAGGGAAACCAAGAGACCCAGTACTTC.

The chain links TRBV12-3 or TRBV12-4 to TRBJ1-2; 11 bases line up with TRBD1. V gave up 3 bases and J gave up 4 bases; unmatched junction bases: 7. The CDR3 length is 16 residues. CDR3 residues: CASSLSGTGGSYGYTF. In nucleotides, the CDR3 is TGTGCCAGCAGTTTGTCCGGGACAGGGGGAAGCTATGGCTACACCTTC.

This clonotype has a handful of counts. The chain recombines TRBV29-1 with TRBJ2-2, with D perhaps matching TRBD1 or TRBD2 (5 bases each). This CDR3 contains 13 residues. The germline V and J ends were trimmed by 3 bases and 2 bases, with 7 bases remaining between them. Germline CDR1 is SQVTM and CDR2 is ANQGSEA. CDR3 region: CSVDGGNTGELFF. The CDR3 region has the DNA TGCAGCGTTGATGGGGGTAACACCGGGGAGCTGTTTTTT.

This sequence joins TRBV6-1 and TRBJ2-3, with a weak D call TRBD1 (6 bases). V lost 6 bases, J lost 0 bases, and 10 bases lay in between. There are 14 residues in the CDR3. CDR1 and CDR2 from the germline V gene are MNHNS and SASEGT. The CDR3 is CASRPGVSTDTQYF. The CDR3 DNA sequence: TGTGCCAGCAGACCAGGGGTGAGCACAGATACGCAGTATTTT.

On this clonotype itself: At one end the junction does not follow the germline gene, possibly because of a read error. The gene calls are TRBV12-3 or TRBV12-4 and TRBJ2-3; D is possibly TRBD1 or TRBD2 (7 bases each). The CDR3 is 13 amino acids. The chain's CDR3 is CATHGGRTGTQYF. The CDR3 DNA follows: TGTGCCACCCACGGGGGGCGGACAGGTACGCAGTATTTT.

The sample holds a few counts of this clonotype. The chain carries TRBV12-3 or TRBV12-4 and TRBJ2-1, with 9 bases lining up with TRBD2. The CDR3 is made up of 17 amino acids. The V segment lost 7 bases and the J segment 0 bases; nucleotides outside the gene matches: 10. CDR3 protein: CASMMGLAESSYNEQFF. The CDR3 DNA follows: TGTGCCAGCATGATGGGACTAGCTGAGAGCTCCTACAATGAGCAGTTCTTC.

Worth noting for this clonotype: The junction differs from germline at one of its ends, possibly a read error. The chain carries TRBV12-3 or TRBV12-4 and TRBJ2-3, with 10 bases that match TRBD2. The CDR3 covers 16 residues. The CDR3 DNA sequence: TGTGCCAGCAGTTTAACCTCTAGCGGGGGCCCAGATGCGCAGTATTTT. Protein: CASSLTSSGGPDAQYF.

This rearrangement joins TRBV5-1 to TRBJ1-4; 7 bases line up with TRBD1. Germline V CDR1 and CDR2: SGHRS, YFSETQ. With V trimmed by 0 bases and J by 5 bases, 4 bases remained unmatched. The CDR3 has 15 residues. DNA of the CDR3: TGCGCCAGCAGCTTGGGTGGGACAGAAAATGAAAAACTGTTTTTT. It yields the protein CASSLGGTENEKLFF.

The gene calls are TRBV6-6 and TRBJ1-5; D is uncertain. The CDR3 runs to 13 residues. The germline V and J ends were trimmed by 8 bases and 0 bases, with 8 bases remaining between them. The germline gives CDR1 MNHNY, CDR2 SVGAGI (reference sequence). The CDR3 DNA follows: TGTGCCAGCGATTGGGATAGCAATCAGCCCCAGCATTTT. The encoded protein is CASDWDSNQPQHF.

The chain has TRBV2 and TRBJ1-2, with TRBD1 as a possible D gene (6 bases). CDR1 and CDR2 (germline): SNHLY, FYNNEI. There are 14 residues in the CDR3. V was clipped by 6 bases and J by 4 bases, with 15 bases between them. For the CDR3, the DNA is TGTGCCAGCAGGGGTGACAGGAGCGGCTATGGCTACACCTTC. It is translated as CASRGDRSGYGYTF.

In the case of this clonotype: A much bigger clone sits one base away, suggesting this may be a read error. CDR3 nucleotide sequence: TGTGCCAGCAGTTACTCGAATAGTAAGGCCAACGAGCGGTACTTC. Amino acids: CASSYSNSKANERYF. This chain links TRBV6-5 with TRBJ2-7, with D uncertain. Germline CDR1 is MNHEY and CDR2 is SVGAGI. The CDR3 extends over 15 amino acids.

Only one count was recorded for this clonotype. One end of the junction is discordant with germline, which a read error may explain. V gene TRBV27 combines with J gene TRBJ2-7; D is undetermined. The CDR3 consists of 15 residues. From germline, CDR1 is MNHEY and CDR2 SMNVEV (reference sequence). CDR3 in DNA: TGTGCCGGCAGTCCATCCACCGCCGGGCACTACGAGCAGTACTTC. This sequence encodes CAGSPSTAGHYEQYF.

This clonotype was picked up a small number of times. V usage is TRBV5-1 and J usage is TRBJ1-1; D may be TRBD1 (6 bases). The germline CDR1 and CDR2 sequences are SGHRS and YFSETQ. V lost 3 bases and J lost 5, with 14 bases in between. CDR3 length: 14 amino acids. The CDR3 sequence is CASSSRGRSTEAFF. CDR3 coding DNA: TGCGCCAGCAGCTCCAGGGGAAGGAGTACTGAAGCTTTCTTT. The full variable domain, its missing parts supplied by reference TRBV5-1 and TRBJ1-1, is KAGVTQTPRYLIKTRGQQVTLSCSPISGHRSVSWYQQTPGQGLQFLFEYFSETQRNKGNFPGRFSGRQFSNSRSEMNVSTLELGDSALYLCASSSRGRSTEAFFGQGTRLTVV.

The J gene is TRBJ1-1, the V gene TRBV7-2, with D hard to call. CDR1 is SGHTA, CDR2 FQGNSA, per germline. This CDR3 spans 14 amino acids. The V and J ends lost 4 bases and 2 bases respectively, with 11 bases between them. The CDR3 sequence is CASSWASYNTEAFF. For the CDR3, the DNA is TGTGCCAGCAGCTGGGCGAGTTATAACACTGAAGCTTTCTTT.

This clonotype was observed a few times. The gene calls are TRBV20-1 and TRBJ2-3; 10 bases agree with TRBD2. This CDR3 has 15 residues. Germline loops: CDR1 DFQATT, CDR2 SNEGSKA (reference sequence). J gave up 1 base and V 4 bases, and 5 bases lay outside the gene matches. Written as DNA, the CDR3 is TGCAGTGCTATGATAGGGACTAGCGGCACAGATACGCAGTATTTT. It specifies CSAMIGTSGTDTQYF.

J is TRBJ2-4 and V is TRBV7-9; D call uncertain. This CDR3 is 16 amino acids long. The V gene's germline CDR1 is SEHNR and CDR2 FQNEAQ (reference sequence). The V end was cut by 1 base, the J end by 7 bases, with 17 bases between. The CDR3 loop reads CASSLEMGIPLNIQYF. The CDR3 DNA sequence: TGTGCCAGCAGCTTAGAGATGGGAATCCCCTTGAACATTCAGTACTTC.